This paragraph reports one T cell receptor (beta chain). This sample stems from a study of T cell changes during pregnancy in multiple sclerosis. Assay used: immunoSEQ multiplex PCR; TCRdb lists only in-frame clones, some missing. The repertoire holds fewer than 80,000 clones, 91% seen once, with 0.29% in the top ten. Material: CD4+ T cells from peripheral blood mononuclear cells, obtained in the third trimester of pregnancy. The origin of this receptor is a female donor in good health, enrolled as a control in a pregnancy study.

Here the CDR3 reads CASSKQGGIKETQYF. In DNA, the CDR3 is TGTGCCAGCAGCAAACAGGGTGGAATCAAAGAGACCCAGTACTTC. V and J are TRBV11-3 and TRBJ2-5; tentative D call: TRBD1 (6 bases). In germline, CDR1 is SGHNT, CDR2 YENEEA. CDR3 length: 15 residues. V was shortened by 5 bases and J by 3 bases, with 16 bases between the two germline ends.